This T cell receptor (beta chain) was sequenced during a study of blood T cell repertoires in COVID-19. Study at large: Italy, Spain and the United States were the sources of the convalescent and acute COVID-19 samples.

The assay was immunoSEQ multiplex PCR, and TCRdb's table has in-frame clones only and misses some. This sample has 150,000 to 200,000 clones, with 82% found just once. The clonotype comes from a man aged 45-60 years who had recovered from COVID-19. Sample: PBMCs or T cells enriched from blood (not recorded which).

CDR3 in amino acids: CASSLGRVPSYEQYF. The CDR3 nucleotides are TGTGCCAGCAGCTTAGGGCGGGTTCCCTCCTACGAGCAGTACTTC. The chain recombines TRBV11-2 with TRBJ2-7; maybe TRBD2 (5 bases). V lost 1 base and J lost 0, with 10 bases in between. The CDR3 spans 15 residues. Germline V lookup: CDR1 SGHAT, CDR2 FQNNGV. Supplemented by reference TRBV11-2 and TRBJ2-7, the full variable domain reads EAGVAQSPRYKIIEKRQSVAFWCNPISGHATLYWYQQILGQGPKLLIQFQNNGVVDDSQLPKDRFSAERLKGVDSTLKIQPAKLEDSAVYLCASSLGRVPSYEQYFGPGTRLTVT.